Following are 26 T cell receptor beta chains from one sample sequenced in a study of T cells in Graves' hyperthyroidism and ophthalmopathy. Regions amplified from RNA transcripts were the TCR beta CDR3 regions. The HTBI primer set drove a first-round RT-PCR of the TCR CDR3. Using its own MiXCR run on the multiplex PCR reads, TCRdb lists one record per CDR3 protein. The table includes hundreds of thousands of distinct CDR3 sequences, approximately 15% detected once. Sequencing was performed on blood. Source of these receptors: a woman between 18 and 29 years old with Graves' hyperthyroidism.

This clonotype has more than one count but fewer than ten. The chain combines TRBV6-5 with TRBJ2-1; 8 bases agree with TRBD1. In germline, CDR1 is MNHEY, CDR2 SVGAGI. This CDR3 is 15 amino acids long. The J segment lost 6 bases and the V segment lost 2 bases, leaving 6 bases of the junction unmatched. CDR3 sequence (DNA): TGTGCCAGCAGTTACAGAGGACAGGGCCCCAATGAGCAGTTCTTC. As protein: CASSYRGQGPNEQFF.

This clonotype was observed at least ten times. The rearrangement uses TRBV11-2 and TRBJ2-5; TRBD2 matches 12 bases. The junction had 4 bases not matched to a gene; V was cut back by 0 bases and J by 2 bases. This CDR3 is built from 17 residues. In germline, CDR1 is SGHAT, CDR2 FQNNGV. The CDR3 nucleotides read TGTGCCAGCAGCTTAGATCCCCTAGCGGGGGGGCAAGAGACCCAGTACTTC. Translating it yields CASSLDPLAGGQETQYF.

V usage is TRBV5-4 and J usage is TRBJ2-5, with TRBD2 matching over 12 bases. V was pared by 5 bases and J by 1 base, with 3 bases of the junction left unmatched. Germline V gene sequence: CDR1 SGHNT, CDR2 YYREEE (reference sequence). CDR3 length: 15 residues. CDR3 bases: TGTGCCAGCAGTGCTAGCGGGAGGGCCCAAGAGACCCAGTACTTC. Translation gives CASSASGRAQETQYF.

To note about this clonotype: Relative to the germline gene, one junction end is altered; a read error may explain this. The rearrangement links TRBV24-1 to TRBJ2-1; 7 nucleotides agree with TRBD1. Germline CDR1 KGHDR, CDR2 SFDVKD. The CDR3 has 12 amino acids. CDR3 in DNA: TGTGCCACCTCGACAGGGAACAATAAGCAGTTCTTC. It is translated as CATSTGNNKQFF.

This clonotype has more than one count but fewer than ten. The J gene is TRBJ1-2, the V gene TRBV20-1; 10 positions match TRBD1. Germline assignment: CDR1 DFQATT and CDR2 SNEGSKA (reference sequence). J was trimmed by 7 bases and V by 3 bases; bases with no gene match: 8. The CDR3 is 14 amino acids. CDR3 bases: TGCAGTGCTAGGGGGACAGGGGAAAGTAGTGGCTACACCTTC. This translates into CSARGTGESSGYTF.

This clonotype has only a few counts. The rearrangement joins TRBV13 to TRBJ2-7; TRBD2 is a possible D gene (5 bases). Trimming shortened V by 4 bases and J by 2 bases, and 15 bases separated the two germline ends. CDR3 length: 15 amino acids. Germline V lookup: CDR1 PRHDT, CDR2 FYEKMQ (reference sequence). CDR3 nucleotides: TGTGCCAGCAGCTATATCGGGAAAGAGGCCTACGAGCAGTACTTC. Translated: CASSYIGKEAYEQYF.

This clonotype was detected ten times or more. V is TRBV20-1 and J is TRBJ2-7; tentatively, D is TRBD2 (6 bases). V was cut by 1 base and J by 2 bases, with 15 bases left in between. The CDR3 totals 15 residues. Germline V gene lookup returns CDR1 DFQATT and CDR2 SNEGSKA (reference sequence). The CDR3 loop is CSARAPTSTPYEQYF. The CDR3 DNA follows: TGCAGTGCTAGAGCACCGACTAGTACTCCCTACGAGCAGTACTTC.

This chain joins TRBV30 and TRBJ2-2; 12 positions agree with TRBD1. The junction had 10 bases not matched to a gene; V was cut back by 8 bases and J by 3 bases. This CDR3 comprises 16 residues. CDR1 GTSNPN and CDR2 SVGIG come from the germline V gene (reference sequence). DNA of the CDR3: TGTGCCGGATCGGACAGGGACAGGGGGCACACCGGGGAGCTGTTTTTT. This sequence encodes CAGSDRDRGHTGELFF.

This clonotype was counted many times. This chain links TRBV28 with TRBJ1-4; 8 nucleotides line up with TRBD1. This CDR3 contains 16 residues. With V trimmed by 5 bases and J by 8 bases, 13 bases remained unmatched. Looked up from germline, CDR1 is MDHEN and CDR2 is SYDVKM. For the CDR3, the DNA is TGTGCCAGCAGTCCTCCCGGACAGGGATTAAGGGAAAAACTGTTTTTT. Its translation: CASSPPGQGLREKLFF.

This clonotype was counted between two and nine times. The J gene is TRBJ2-3, the V gene TRBV5-1, with D hard to call. The CDR3 length is 14 residues. Germline CDR1 is SGHRS and CDR2 is YFSETQ. Trimming stripped 4 bases from V and 2 bases from J, with 11 bases between. The CDR3 sequence is CASSDPGNTDTQYF. The CDR3 DNA reads as TGCGCCAGCAGCGACCCCGGCAACACAGATACGCAGTATTTT.

V usage is TRBV6-1 and J usage is TRBJ1-4; 8 nucleotides agree with TRBD1. This CDR3 comprises 13 residues. CDR1 and CDR2 from the germline V gene are MNHNS and SASEGT. Trimming removed 8 bases from V and 4 bases from J; junction bases left unmatched: 3. DNA for the CDR3: TGTGCCAGCGACGGACAGGGTAATGAAAAACTGTTTTTT. Amino acid sequence: CASDGQGNEKLFF.

The genes are TRBV4-1 and TRBJ2-7; 8 bases map to TRBD1. Germline assignment: CDR1 MGHRA and CDR2 YSYEKL. V was clipped by 5 bases and J by 3 bases; unmatched bases: 21. The CDR3 covers 19 residues. As DNA, the CDR3 is TGCGCCAGCAGCTACCGGGACAGGTGGGCTTCAAACCAAAACTACGAGCAGTACTTC. Translation: CASSYRDRWASNQNYEQYF.

This clonotype is a singleton in its sample. This chain joins TRBV20-1 and TRBJ2-5; possible D gene TRBD2, 5 bases. Trimming took off 4 bases at V and 4 bases at J, with 10 bases between the two ends. CDR1 and CDR2 from the germline V gene are DFQATT and SNEGSKA (reference sequence). The CDR3 length is 12 residues. The CDR3 nucleotides read TGCAGTGCTACCCGTCGGGGAGAGACCCAGTACTTC. It translates to CSATRRGETQYF.

This clonotype has a handful of counts. It may be a read error: a sequence one base away is much more abundant. The chain links TRBV6-1 to TRBJ2-7; TRBD2 is a possible D gene (5 bases). Germline loops: CDR1 MNHNS, CDR2 SASEGT. The CDR3 consists of 15 residues. The V gene lost 2 bases and the J gene lost 2 bases, with 13 bases spanning the gap. CDR3 nucleotide sequence: TGTGCCAGCAGTGAAAAGGGAGTGGGCCCCTACGAGCAGTACTTC. It encodes CASSEKGVGPYEQYF.

The chain has TRBV6-1 and TRBJ2-7, with no clear D. Germline CDR1 reads MNHNS; CDR2 reads SASEGT. The V end was cut by 1 base, the J end by 1 base, with 8 bases between. The CDR3 is 14 residues long. The CDR3, as DNA: TGTGCCAGCAGTGAAGAATGGGGATCCTACGAGCAGTACTTC. Translation gives CASSEEWGSYEQYF.

The gene calls are TRBV4-3 and TRBJ2-3; D not resolved. In germline, CDR1 is LGHNA, CDR2 YSLEER. CDR3 length equals 14 residues. Trimming removed 0 bases from V and 4 bases from J, with 8 bases in between. The CDR3 DNA is TGCGCCAGCAGCCAAGATCCCAGGTCAGATACGCAGTATTTT. Protein: CASSQDPRSDTQYF.

The chain joins TRBV29-1 to TRBJ1-1, with 7 bases aligning to TRBD1. V trimming: 6 bases; J trimming: 6 bases; junction bases outside the gene matches: 10. The CDR3 length is 13 residues. The germline V gene has CDR1 SQVTM and CDR2 ANQGSEA. The CDR3: CSVLRDRSPEAFF. In DNA form, the CDR3 reads TGCAGCGTCCTCCGGGACAGATCCCCTGAAGCTTTCTTT.

This clonotype was seen ten or more times. The CDR3 spells CASSPSGAGELFF. The CDR3 DNA reads TGTGCCAGCAGCCCGTCGGGGGCCGGGGAGCTGTTTTTT. The rearrangement links TRBV5-6 to TRBJ2-2; a possible D gene is TRBD2 (6 bases). CDR3 length equals 13 residues. Germline V gene sequence: CDR1 SGHDT, CDR2 YYEEEE. Trimming cost V 4 bases and J 6 bases, with 10 bases left between them.

This clonotype was observed at least ten times. The CDR3 nucleotides read TGTGCCAGCAGCCAAGAGGACACAGATACGCAGTATTTT. It specifies CASSQEDTDTQYF. The rearrangement uses TRBV14 and TRBJ2-3, with D uncertain. CDR1 is SGHDN and CDR2 is FVKESK in the germline V gene. V lost 0 bases and J lost 2, with 3 bases in between. The CDR3 is 13 residues long.

This clonotype was detected a few times. CDR3 residues: CASSSDRGSTTQYF. DNA of the CDR3: TGTGCCAGCAGCTCGGACAGGGGATCAACTACGCAGTATTTT. The J gene is TRBJ2-3, the V gene TRBV7-9; 9 bases are a match to TRBD1. The CDR3 sequence is 14 residues long. CDR1 is SEHNR and CDR2 is FQNEAQ in the germline V gene (reference sequence). V lost 4 bases, J lost 8 bases, and 7 bases stayed unmatched.

The chain combines TRBV5-1 with TRBJ2-1; 8 bases are shared with TRBD2. V lost 3 bases and J lost 0; bases outside the gene matches: 5. The CDR3 covers 16 residues. The germline CDR1 and CDR2 sequences are SGHRS and YFSETQ. The CDR3 is CASSYFSGSSYNEQFF. The CDR3 DNA is TGCGCCAGCAGCTACTTCAGCGGGAGCTCCTACAATGAGCAGTTCTTC.

The table lists this clonotype with a few counts. The chain carries TRBV2 and TRBJ2-5; no clear D gene. CDR3 length: 13 amino acids. Germline lookup yields CDR1 SNHLY and CDR2 FYNNEI. The V gene lost 4 bases and the J gene lost 9 bases, with 15 bases spanning the gap. CDR3 DNA: TGTGCCAGCAGTGTGGACCCAACTGGGGCCCAGTACTTC. Its translation: CASSVDPTGAQYF.

The chain employs TRBV20-1 and TRBJ2-2, with TRBD1 matching 11 bases. CDR1 and CDR2 (germline): DFQATT, SNEGSKA (reference sequence). The CDR3 contains 16 residues. With V trimmed by 0 bases and J by 8 bases, 8 bases remained unmatched. In nucleotides, the CDR3 is TGCAGTGCTAGAGATCTTGGACAGGGGGCTTGGGGGGAGCTGTTTTTT. Its protein is CSARDLGQGAWGELFF.

This chain links TRBV2 with TRBJ2-1; TRBD2 is a possible D gene (5 bases). The CDR3 totals 14 residues. Germline CDR1 and CDR2: SNHLY and FYNNEI. The ends were cut back, 2 bases at V and 3 bases at J, with 8 bases in the middle. The CDR3 loop reads CASSEMDFYNEQFF. CDR3 sequence (DNA): TGTGCCAGCAGTGAAATGGACTTCTACAATGAGCAGTTCTTC.

This clonotype has just a few counts. The chain joins TRBV12-5 to TRBJ1-5; maybe TRBD1 (5 bases). The CDR3 has 13 amino acids. V lost 5 bases and J 7 bases, leaving 12 bases between the germline ends. Germline loops: CDR1 LGHNT, CDR2 FRNRAP. The chain's CDR3 is CASGKGRDQPQHF. CDR3 in DNA: TGTGCTAGTGGTAAGGGCAGGGACCAGCCCCAGCATTTT.

This clonotype was counted only a few times. The V call is TRBV20-1, the J call TRBJ2-5; D gene unclear. Per germline, CDR1 DFQATT and CDR2 SNEGSKA (reference sequence). The CDR3 is 10 amino acids. V shed 3 bases and J shed 5 bases, with 4 bases lying between them. The CDR3 DNA follows: TGCAGTGCTAGTTCGGAGACCCAGTACTTC. Protein: CSASSETQYF.